These T cell receptor beta chains were read from a single sample in a study of breast tumors, draining lymph nodes, adjacent tissues. Using its own MiXCR run on the multiplex PCR reads, TCRdb lists one record per CDR3 protein. The table shows approximately 210,000 distinct CDR3 sequences, with approximately 31% occurring only once. Specimen: axillary lymph node tissue. The receptors were gathered from a female donor with breast cancer. Some clones in this sample may be carry-over from other donors' samples. The CDR3 runs from the conserved cysteine through the conserved F or W. The D gene is left open where the match is weak. The listing skips clone size in some rows; elsewhere it reads once, few, many or a size class.

TRBV7-9,many,TRBJ2-7,TRBD1,CASSNDRGLFEQYF,TGTGCCAGCAGCAACGACAGGGGGCTTTTCGAGCAGTACTTC
TRBV7-3,many,TRBJ2-3,TRBD1,CASSLRTGYTDTQYF,TGTGCCAGCAGCTTACGGACAGGATACACAGATACGCAGTATTTT
TRBV5-8,NA,TRBJ1-1,TRBD1,CASSWTGGVRAFF,TGTGCCAGCAGCTGGACAGGGGGGGTTAGGGCTTTCTTT
TRBV5-1,NA,TRBJ2-7,TRBD2,CASSSGRGVVSEQYF,TGCGCCAGCAGCTCGGGACGGGGGGTGGTTTCTGAGCAGTACTTC
TRBV4-2,NA,TRBJ2-3,TRBD2,CASSLSIAGPYNEQYF,TGTGCCAGCAGCTTGTCGATAGCGGGACCCTACAATGAGCAGTATTTT
TRBV11-2,many,TRBJ1-2,TRBD1,CASSDGDRGEIYGYTF,TGTGCCAGCAGCGATGGGGACAGGGGCGAGATCTATGGCTACACCTTC
TRBV10-3,NA,TRBJ2-1,NA,CAIGVNGNEQFF,TGTGCCATTGGGGTGAATGGCAATGAGCAGTTCTTC
TRBV30,many,TRBJ2-1,NA,CAWGGRGLAYNEQFF,TGTGCCTGGGGGGGTCGCGGCCTAGCGTACAATGAGCAGTTCTTC
TRBV19,many,TRBJ2-5,TRBD2,CASSKGTSGRGREETQYF,TGTGCCAGTAGTAAAGGGACTAGCGGGAGGGGGCGGGAAGAGACCCAGTACTTC
TRBV4-1,many,TRBJ1-2,NA,CASSQGGNYGYTF,TGCGCCAGCAGCCAAGGAGGTAACTATGGCTACACCTTC
TRBV5-1,many,TRBJ2-7,TRBD1,CASSWGQGAEQYF,TGCGCCAGCAGCTGGGGACAGGGGGCCGAGCAGTACTTC
TRBV11-1,NA,TRBJ2-3,TRBD2,CASSPRGLAGGGDTQYF,TGTGCCAGCAGCCCAAGGGGTCTAGCGGGAGGTGGGGATACGCAGTATTTT
TRBV12-3/TRBV12-4,many,TRBJ2-5,NA,CASSPTQGGETQYF,TGTGCCAGCAGCCCTACCCAGGGTGGCGAGACCCAGTACTTC
TRBV27,many,TRBJ1-5,NA,CASSPDSWEQPQHF,TGTGCCAGCAGCCCTGATTCGTGGGAGCAGCCCCAGCATTTT
TRBV5-5,NA,TRBJ2-5,TRBD1,CASSLMDRGQYETQYF,TGTGCCAGCAGCTTGATGGACAGGGGGCAATACGAGACCCAGTACTTC
TRBV6-6,many,TRBJ2-7,TRBD1,CASSSPGQGSEQYF,TGTGCCAGCAGTTCGCCGGGACAGGGGAGCGAGCAGTACTTC
TRBV6-1,many,TRBJ1-5,TRBD1,CASRNTGADQPQHF,TGTGCCAGCAGGAATACAGGGGCGGATCAGCCCCAGCATTTT